The rows below give T cell receptor beta chains drawn from one sample of a study of blood T cell repertoires in COVID-19. Here immunoSEQ multiplex PCR was the method, and the copy in TCRdb shows in-frame clones only, minus some. The repertoire has tens of thousands of clones, roughly 85% of them found once; the top ten carry approximately 4.7%. Source material: peripheral blood. The receptors were sampled from a human donor in a cohort sampled during active COVID-19. The CDR3 runs from the conserved cysteine through the conserved F or W. D genes are given only for firm matches. Size is omitted from some rows. Given values are once, few, many or a class for expanded clones.

>15|TRBD2|TRBV29-1|TRBJ2-1|NA
CSVEDVGGSYNEQFF
TGCAGCGTTGAAGACGTGGGAGGGTCCTACAATGAGCAGTTCTTC
>13|NA|TRBV11-2|TRBJ2-2|NA
CASSLTNTGELFF
TGTGCCAGCAGCTTAACTAACACCGGGGAGCTGTTTTTT
>16|TRBD1|TRBV3-1/TRBV3-2|TRBJ1-1|NA
CASSPNYRGVRTEAFF
TGTGCCAGCAGCCCGAACTACAGGGGGGTTAGGACTGAAGCTTTCTTT
>15|TRBD1|TRBV19|TRBJ2-7|NA
CASSDGTGGPYEQYF
TGTGCCAGTTCGGACGGGACAGGGGGCCCCTACGAGCAGTACTTC
>15|NA|TRBV5-5|TRBJ2-3|NA
CASSLGLIFTDTQYF
TGTGCCAGCAGCTTGGGGCTCATTTTCACAGATACGCAGTATTTT
>13|TRBD1|TRBV6-5|TRBJ1-2|NA
CASSPGTGHGYTF
TGTGCCAGCAGCCCCGGGACAGGGCATGGCTACACCTTC
>16|NA|TRBV27|TRBJ2-1|NA
CASSPLGESSYNEQFF
TGTGCCAGCAGTCCTCTTGGGGAGAGCTCCTACAATGAGCAGTTCTTC
>14|NA|TRBV27|TRBJ2-7|NA
CASSLFRSSYEQYF
TGTGCCAGCAGTTTGTTTAGGAGCTCCTACGAGCAGTACTTC
>16|TRBD1|TRBV19|TRBJ1-4|NA
CASSIPTGGVKEKLFF
TGTGCCAGTAGTATACCCACAGGGGGCGTGAAGGAAAAACTGTTTTTT
>14|NA|TRBV3-1/TRBV3-2|TRBJ2-2|once
CASSQVRAAGELFF
TGTGCCAGCAGCCAAGTCAGGGCGGCCGGGGAGCTGTTTTTT
>13|TRBD2|TRBV30|TRBJ2-1|NA
CAWSGASGSEQFF
TGTGCCTGGAGTGGAGCTAGCGGGAGTGAGCAGTTCTTC
>15|TRBD1|TRBV27|TRBJ2-7|few
CASSFSGQGAFEQYF
TGTGCCAGCAGTTTTTCGGGACAGGGGGCTTTCGAGCAGTACTTC
>11|NA|TRBV20-1|TRBJ2-1|NA
CSADSWNEQFF
TGCAGTGCCGATAGCTGGAATGAGCAGTTCTTC
>12|NA|TRBV18|TRBJ2-5|NA
CASSLLQETQYF
TGTGCCAGCTCACTCCTCCAAGAGACCCAGTACTTC
>13|NA|TRBV7-2|TRBJ1-1|NA
CASSLTVNTEAFF
TGTGCCAGCAGTTTGACAGTGAACACTGAAGCTTTCTTT
>15|NA|TRBV6-1|TRBJ2-1|NA
CASSEVYRGSDEQFF
TGTGCCAGCAGTGAGGTGTACAGAGGGTCTGATGAGCAGTTCTTC
>15|TRBD1|TRBV7-9|TRBJ2-7|NA
CASSHLRTGGEEQYF
TGTGCCAGCAGCCATCTACGGACAGGGGGTGAAGAGCAGTACTTC
>16|TRBD1|TRBV6-5|TRBJ1-6|NA
CASSYAGTGERSPLHF
TGTGCCAGCAGTTACGCCGGGACAGGGGAGAGGTCACCCCTCCACTTT
>12|NA|TRBV7-9|TRBJ1-1|NA
CASSLRLGEAFF
TGTGCCAGCAGCTTAAGATTGGGCGAAGCTTTCTTT
>14|NA|TRBV4-1|TRBJ1-5|NA
CASSPEGGYQPQHF
TGCGCCAGCAGCCCCGAGGGCGGGTATCAGCCCCAGCATTTT
>11|NA|TRBV19|TRBJ2-5|few
CASSSGETQYF
TGTGCCAGTAGTTCCGGGGAGACCCAGTACTTC
>15|NA|TRBV25-1|TRBJ2-7|NA
CASTKEGVRSYEQYF
TGTGCCAGCACCAAGGAAGGGGTTCGCTCCTACGAGCAGTACTTC
>17|TRBD1|TRBV10-2|TRBJ2-7|few
CASRGTGQGHGFFEQYF
TGCGCCAGCAGGGGGACAGGTCAAGGCCATGGGTTTTTTGAGCAGTACTTC
>14|TRBD1|TRBV23-1|TRBJ2-7|NA
CASSAGTGWHEQYF
TGCGCCAGCTCGGCAGGGACAGGGTGGCACGAGCAGTACTTC
>13|NA|TRBV29-1|TRBJ2-2|NA
CSVADRGTGELFF
TGCAGCGTCGCTGATAGGGGCACCGGGGAGCTGTTTTTT
>15|TRBD1|TRBV7-8|TRBJ2-7|NA
CASSLGTGDSYEQYF
TGTGCCAGCAGCTTAGGAACAGGGGATTCCTACGAGCAGTACTTC
>15|TRBD1|TRBV25-1|TRBJ1-1|NA
CASSHNRGRFAEAFF
TGTGCCAGCAGTCATAACAGGGGGCGTTTCGCTGAAGCTTTCTTT